The next 15 T cell receptor beta chains were all read from a single sample in a study of blood T cells in healthy people across ages. Sample-barcoded 5' priming and a J-beta primer mix drove a second PCR of roughly 7 to 11 cycles. TCRdb passed the 5' RACE reads through MiXCR, listing each CDR3 protein once. The repertoire includes about 970,000 distinct CDR3 sequences, just over 50% of them detected once, and about a fifth sits in the top ten. Sequences were obtained from blood. These receptors were collected from a woman aged 55 to 70 in good health.

This chain links TRBV6-1 with TRBJ2-3; perhaps TRBD1 as D (6 bases). Germline V lookup: CDR1 MNHNS, CDR2 SASEGT. V gave up 1 base and J gave up 6 bases, with 17 bases separating them. The CDR3 length is 16 residues. For the CDR3, the DNA is TGTGCCAGCAGTGAAGAGGGGACACGTCGAAGGGATACGCAGTATTTT. Amino acid sequence: CASSEEGTRRRDTQYF.

The chain links TRBV7-9 to TRBJ1-2; D is perhaps TRBD1 (6 bases). CDR1 SEHNR and CDR2 FQNEAQ come from the germline V gene (reference sequence). CDR3 length: 14 residues. V lost 3 bases and J 6 bases, leaving 14 bases between the germline ends. The CDR3 sequence: CASSFSGGAHGYTF. CDR3 DNA sequence: TGTGCCAGCAGCTTTTCCGGGGGGGCCCATGGCTACACCTTC.

The chain combines TRBV4-2 with TRBJ1-1, with unresolved D. Trimming shortened V by 0 bases and J by 4 bases, and 6 bases separated the two germline ends. The germline CDR1 and CDR2 sequences are LGHNA and YNFKEQ. This CDR3 contains 13 residues. Here the CDR3 DNA reads TGTGCCAGCAGCCAAGACTGGGCCACTGAAGCTTTCTTT. This gives the protein CASSQDWATEAFF.

The chain combines TRBV11-1 with TRBJ2-7; 7 bases are a match to TRBD1. The DNA matches TRBJ2-5 better at its end, which makes the J call doubtful. The CDR3 has 14 amino acids. Per the germline V gene, CDR1 is SGHAT and CDR2 is FQDESV (reference sequence). The DNA for the CDR3 is TGTGCCAGCAGCCAAGACAGGGTATGGAAGACCCAGTACTTC. Its translation is CASSQDRVWKTQYF.

V gene TRBV20-1 combines with J gene TRBJ2-7; 12 bases align to TRBD1. The CDR3 is 14 amino acids. V dropped 6 bases and J dropped 2; count of bases not matched to a gene: 5. CDR1 and CDR2 from the germline V gene are DFQATT and SNEGSKA (reference sequence). The CDR3, as DNA: TGCAGTGCCCAGGGACAGGGGGCTACCTACGAGCAGTACTTC. Translated: CSAQGQGATYEQYF.

The chain's CDR3 is CASSRWDSYSNQPQHF. The CDR3 coding sequence is TGTGCCAGCAGCCGCTGGGACAGTTATAGCAATCAGCCCCAGCATTTT. V usage is TRBV5-6 and J usage is TRBJ1-5; 7 bases map to TRBD1. Trimming took 4 bases from V and 0 from J; bases not matched to a gene: 7. Germline CDR1 is SGHDT and CDR2 is YYEEEE. The CDR3 has 16 residues.

This sequence joins TRBV10-3 and TRBJ2-7; 7 nucleotides align to TRBD1. TRBJ2-5 explains the end of the DNA better; the J call may be wrong. Germline CDR1 is ENHRY and CDR2 is SYGVKD. The CDR3 length is 17 residues. The chain's CDR3 is CAISRTGQSAPQETQYF. CDR3 in DNA: TGTGCCATCAGTAGGACAGGCCAATCGGCCCCACAAGAGACCCAGTACTTC.

The chain employs TRBV9 and TRBJ1-2; D is undetermined. Trimming stripped 0 bases from V and 2 bases from J, with 14 bases between. The germline V gene has CDR1 SGDLS and CDR2 YYNGEE. The CDR3 is 16 residues long. The CDR3 nucleotides are TGTGCCAGCAGCGTAGCGAGTGGGAGAACAAACTATGGCTACACCTTC. Translation gives CASSVASGRTNYGYTF.

This clonotype was picked up many times. This chain connects TRBV3-1 to TRBJ2-1; D remains ambiguous. Germline CDR1 reads LGHDT; CDR2 reads YNNKEL (reference sequence). V was clipped by 2 bases and J by 11 bases, with 19 bases between them. This CDR3 has 15 amino acids. For the CDR3, the DNA is TGTGCCAGCAGCCAACAAAGGGATTTGGGCGGACAGCAGTTCTTC. This codes for CASSQQRDLGGQQFF.

V gene TRBV12-3 or TRBV12-4 combines with J gene TRBJ2-4; 7 positions agree with TRBD2. Judging by the DNA end, TRBJ2-7 fits better; the J call may be wrong. The CDR3 has 13 amino acids. The DNA for the CDR3 is TGTGCCAGCAGTTGGGCGGGAGAGGACGAGCAGTACTTC. This gives the protein CASSWAGEDEQYF.

The chain is built from TRBV5-4 and TRBJ2-1, with D perhaps being TRBD1 or TRBD2 (6 bases each). This CDR3 is built from 15 residues. CDR1 is SGHNT and CDR2 is YYREEE in the germline V gene (reference sequence). Trimming took 4 bases from V and 4 from J, leaving 15 bases between them. The CDR3 sequence is CASSPGGGIYNEQFF. CDR3 bases: TGTGCCAGCAGCCCTGGGGGCGGGATTTACAATGAGCAGTTCTTC.

The J gene is TRBJ2-7, the V gene TRBV20-1, with 9 bases aligning to TRBD2. Trimming took 3 bases from V and 7 from J; bases not matched to a gene: 13. The CDR3 is 15 amino acids. Germline V gene sequence: CDR1 DFQATT, CDR2 SNEGSKA (reference sequence). CDR3 coding DNA: TGCAGTGCTAGGGCTAGCGGGACTATCTCGGGGGAGCAGTACTTC. Translation: CSARASGTISGEQYF.

The chain has TRBV20-1 and TRBJ2-5, with 7 bases that match TRBD1. The trim removed 0 bases at V and 2 bases at J, leaving 6 bases unmatched. This CDR3 region has 15 residues. Germline-derived CDR1 and CDR2 are DFQATT and SNEGSKA (reference sequence). The CDR3, as DNA: TGCAGTGCTAGAGATGGCGCGACAGGGCAAGAGACCCAGTACTTC. It codes for CSARDGATGQETQYF.

This clonotype was seen a handful of times. V usage is TRBV10-3 and J usage is TRBJ2-7, with TRBD2 matching over 12 bases. The CDR3 is 15 amino acids. CDR1 and CDR2 from the germline V gene are ENHRY and SYGVKD. V gave up 4 bases and J gave up 3 bases; unmatched junction bases: 4. CDR3 amino acids: CAISARLAGDYEQYF. CDR3 nucleotide sequence: TGTGCCATCAGTGCTCGACTAGCGGGAGACTACGAGCAGTACTTC.

The chain links TRBV7-2 to TRBJ2-3; 7 bases line up with TRBD1. The junction had 6 bases not matched to a gene; V was cut back by 3 bases and J by 3 bases. The CDR3 sequence is 15 residues long. Germline assignment: CDR1 SGHTA and CDR2 FQGNSA. The CDR3 DNA reads as TGTGCCAGCAGCTTGGAACAGGGGTTGACAGATACGCAGTATTTT. Translating gives CASSLEQGLTDTQYF.